These 24 T cell receptor beta chains were sequenced from one sample in a study of blood T cell repertoires in COVID-19. Some clones are missing from TCRdb's copy, which holds only in-frame ones; the method was immunoSEQ multiplex PCR. The profile covers 110,000 or so clones, with 80% to 90% appearing a single time and 25% to 30% taken by the ten largest. The source material was peripheral blood. Receptors originate from an older man with active or convalescent COVID-19.

The chain combines TRBV7-2 with TRBJ2-1; 7 bases align to TRBD2. Germline values: CDR1 SGHTA, CDR2 FQGNSA. This CDR3 contains 17 residues. V lost 5 bases and J lost 3; bases outside the gene matches: 13. In DNA form, the CDR3 reads TGTGCCAGCAGCCTACAGTCCGGGACTACCTACTACAATGAGCAGTTCTTC. Residues: CASSLQSGTTYYNEQFF. The whole variable domain, filled in from reference TRBV7-2 and TRBJ2-1, reads GAGVSQSPSNKVTEKGKDVELRCDPISGHTALYWYRQSLGQGLEFLIYFQGNSAPDKSGLPSDRFSAERTGGSVSTLTIQRTQQEDSAVYLCASSLQSGTTYYNEQFFGPGTRLTVL.

Comments on this clone: A read error is possible here, since a much larger clone lies one base away. Here the CDR3 DNA reads TGTGCCAGCAGCTGGACAGGGAACACTGAAGCTTTCTTT. Protein: CASSWTGNTEAFF. The V and J genes are TRBV7-3 and TRBJ1-1; 7 nucleotides align to TRBD1. The CDR3 runs to 13 residues. Per the germline V gene, CDR1 is SGHTA and CDR2 is FQGTGA. V lost 4 bases, J lost 1 base, and 0 bases stayed unmatched.

This sequence joins TRBV24-1 and TRBJ1-2; the match to TRBD1 covers 8 bases. Germline CDR1 and CDR2: KGHDR and SFDVKD. The CDR3 runs to 16 residues. Losses at the gene ends were 4 bases for V and 4 bases for J; bases not matched to a gene: 10. CDR3 DNA: TGTGCCACCAGTGACCCCGGACAGGGTGAGATCTATGGCTACACCTTC. Its translation is CATSDPGQGEIYGYTF.

V gene TRBV4-1 combines with J gene TRBJ2-2; D is ambiguous. Germline CDR1 and CDR2: MGHRA and YSYEKL. V lost 8 bases, J lost 4 bases, and 11 bases lay in between. The CDR3 extends over 13 amino acids. Here the CDR3 DNA reads TGCGCCAGCCGGCGGTCGGGCACCGGGGAGCTGTTTTTT. Translating it yields CASRRSGTGELFF.

The chain has TRBV29-1 and TRBJ2-5; maybe TRBD1 (6 bases). Germline CDR1 and CDR2: SQVTM and ANQGSEA. The V and J ends lost 3 bases and 4 bases respectively, with 12 bases between them. The CDR3 extends over 13 amino acids. The CDR3 spells CSVEWTEGETQYF. The CDR3 nucleotides are TGCAGCGTTGAGTGGACAGAAGGAGAGACCCAGTACTTC. Using reference TRBV29-1 and TRBJ2-5 for the parts outside the CDR3, the full variable domain is SAVISQKPSRDICQRGTSLTIQCQVDSQVTMMFWYRQQPGQSLTLIATANQGSEATYESGFVIDKFPISRPNLTFSTLTVSNMSPEDSSIYLCSVEWTEGETQYFGPGTRLLVL.

In the case of this clone: In the same sample, other DNA sequences code for this CDR3. The chain joins TRBV28 to TRBJ1-2; D not resolved. The ends were cut back, 2 bases at V and 2 bases at J, with 6 bases in the middle. The CDR3 is made up of 13 amino acids. CDR1 and CDR2 from the germline V gene are MDHEN and SYDVKM. CDR3 DNA: TGTGCCAGCAGTTTACCGGGAAACTATGGCTACACCTTC. As protein: CASSLPGNYGYTF.

Here the CDR3 DNA reads TGTGCCAGCAGTGAAGGAGCCGGGACAGATTTAAATCAGCCCCAGCATTTT. This gives the protein CASSEGAGTDLNQPQHF. V gene TRBV6-1 combines with J gene TRBJ1-5; the match to TRBD1 covers 7 bases. The J segment lost 4 bases and the V segment lost 1 base, leaving 10 bases of the junction unmatched. The CDR3 sequence is 17 residues long. Germline CDR1 is MNHNS and CDR2 is SASEGT.

The genes are TRBV4-1 and TRBJ1-2, with TRBD1 identical over 9 bases. The CDR3 spans 16 residues. After removal of 0 bases from V and 5 bases from J, the junction contained 7 bases not matched to a gene. CDR1 and CDR2 from the germline V gene are MGHRA and YSYEKL. The CDR3, as DNA: TGCGCCAGCAGCCAAGATGGCGAGACAGGGGGGTATGGCTACACCTTC. Its protein is CASSQDGETGGYGYTF.

The chain couples TRBV29-1 to TRBJ1-2; perhaps TRBD1 as D (6 bases). CDR3 length: 12 residues. V gave up 3 bases and J gave up 3 bases, with 8 bases separating them. Germline-derived CDR1 and CDR2 are SQVTM and ANQGSEA. CDR3 in DNA: TGCAGCGTTGATAAGGGGGACTATGGCTACACCTTC. The encoded protein is CSVDKGDYGYTF.

This clone was observed a single time. The J gene is TRBJ2-7, the V gene TRBV4-1; 7 positions match TRBD1. The V and J ends lost 1 base and 7 bases, in that order; junction bases with no gene match: 7. Germline CDR1 and CDR2: MGHRA and YSYEKL. The CDR3 runs to 14 residues. The CDR3 protein is CASSQAKGAWEQYF. CDR3 nucleotide sequence: TGCGCCAGCAGCCAAGCTAAGGGGGCTTGGGAGCAGTACTTC.

The chain joins TRBV11-2 to TRBJ1-1, with 9 bases fitting TRBD1. V gave up 4 bases and J gave up 4 bases; unmatched junction bases: 4. This CDR3 has 14 residues. Germline V lookup: CDR1 SGHAT, CDR2 FQNNGV. CDR3: CASSSLTGGTEAFF. The DNA of the CDR3 is TGTGCCAGCAGCTCCCTGACAGGGGGCACTGAAGCTTTCTTT.

V gene TRBV18 combines with J gene TRBJ2-7; 13 nucleotides agree with TRBD2. The CDR3 has 18 residues. Germline lookup yields CDR1 KGHSH and CDR2 LQKENI. J gave up 3 bases and V 0 bases, and 8 bases lay outside the gene matches. The CDR3 loop is CASSPPAGTSGALYEQYF. CDR3 bases: TGTGCCAGCTCACCACCGGCCGGGACTAGCGGGGCACTCTACGAGCAGTACTTC. Looking up the rest from reference TRBV18 and TRBJ2-7 gives the full variable domain: NAGVMQNPRHLVRRRGQEARLRCSPMKGHSHVYWYRQLPEEGLKFMVYLQKENIIDESGMPKERFSAEFPKEGPSILRIQQVVRGDSAAYFCASSPPAGTSGALYEQYFGPGTRLTVT.

The CDR3 loop is CASSYVTGTGNSPLHF. The CDR3 nucleotides are TGTGCCAGCAGTTACGTGACCGGGACAGGAAATTCACCCCTCCACTTT. The gene calls are TRBV6-5 and TRBJ1-6; 8 nucleotides agree with TRBD1. The CDR3 runs 16 residues. J lost 7 bases, V lost 2 bases, and 7 bases had no gene match. The germline CDR1 and CDR2 sequences are MNHEY and SVGAGI.

The gene calls are TRBV30 and TRBJ1-6; D call uncertain. Germline V gene data show CDR1 as GTSNPN and CDR2 as SVGIG (reference sequence). CDR3 length: 13 amino acids. Trimming took 5 bases from V and 6 from J, leaving 11 bases between them. In DNA form, the CDR3 reads TGTGCCTGGCAGCCGACTTTTAATTCACCCCTCCACTTT. Protein sequence: CAWQPTFNSPLHF.

This chain links TRBV19 with TRBJ2-3, with D possibly matching TRBD1 (5 bases). Trimming cost V 4 bases and J 6 bases, with 14 bases left between them. The CDR3 is 14 amino acids. Germline values: CDR1 LNHDA, CDR2 SQIVND (reference sequence). This CDR3 is CASSRGQLMDTQYF. CDR3 DNA sequence: TGTGCCAGTAGTAGAGGACAACTAATGGATACGCAGTATTTT.

V is TRBV28 and J is TRBJ1-5; 7 positions match TRBD1. CDR1 is MDHEN and CDR2 is SYDVKM in the germline V gene. This CDR3 has 15 residues. V lost 6 bases to trimming and J lost 3 bases; unmatched junction nucleotides: 8. The CDR3 region has the DNA TGTGCCAGCAGCTTCGGGGACAGACCCAATCAGCCCCAGCATTTT. Translated, it gives CASSFGDRPNQPQHF. Drawing the rest from reference TRBV28 and TRBJ1-5, the complete variable domain is DVKVTQSSRYLVKRTGEKVFLECVQDMDHENMFWYRQDPGLGLRLIYFSYDVKMKEKGDIPEGYSVSREKKERFSLILESASTNQTSMYLCASSFGDRPNQPQHFGDGTRLSIL.

This chain joins TRBV19 and TRBJ2-5; D might be TRBD1 (7 bases). This CDR3 spans 16 amino acids. V was shortened by 0 bases and J by 5 bases, with 16 bases between the two germline ends. Germline V gives CDR1 LNHDA, CDR2 SQIVND (reference sequence). DNA for the CDR3: TGTGCCAGTAGTATAGACAGGCCAGGGGGGACGGAGACCCAGTACTTC. Protein sequence: CASSIDRPGGTETQYF.

The gene calls are TRBV10-1 and TRBJ2-1; 7 positions match TRBD2. The CDR3 contains 13 residues. V dropped 7 bases and J dropped 9; count of bases not matched to a gene: 9. Germline V gives CDR1 WNHNN, CDR2 SYGVQD (reference sequence). CDR3 DNA sequence: TGCGCCAGCAACCTAGCGGCCGGTGGTGAGCAGTTCTTC. This encodes CASNLAAGGEQFF.

The rearrangement uses TRBV14 and TRBJ1-2, with D uncertain. CDR3 length: 16 amino acids. V gave up 3 bases and J gave up 6 bases, with 20 bases separating them. Germline CDR1 reads SGHDN; CDR2 reads FVKESK. CDR3 in amino acids: CASSHLTEVRSHGYTF. The CDR3 nucleotides read TGTGCCAGCAGCCACTTAACCGAGGTTCGGTCTCATGGCTACACCTTC.

The rearrangement joins TRBV19 to TRBJ2-1; 7 bases match TRBD1. The CDR3 has 15 amino acids. Germline CDR1 LNHDA, CDR2 SQIVND (reference sequence). With V trimmed by 3 bases and J by 8 bases, 10 bases remained unmatched. CDR3 DNA: TGTGCCAGTAGTATGTTGACAGGGCGGTCGGATGAGCAGTTCTTC. It codes for CASSMLTGRSDEQFF. Full variable domain (outside the CDR3, taken from reference TRBV19 and TRBJ2-1): DGGITQSPKYLFRKEGQNVTLSCEQNLNHDAMYWYRQDPGQGLRLIYYSQIVNDFQKGDIAEGYSVSREKKESFPLTVTSAQKNPTAFYLCASSMLTGRSDEQFFGPGTRLTVL.

The V call is TRBV4-1, the J call TRBJ2-7; TRBD1 agrees at 7 bases. This CDR3 is built from 15 residues. The V gene end was trimmed by 0 bases and the J gene end by 3 bases; junction bases not matched to a gene: 5. CDR1 and CDR2 from the germline V gene are MGHRA and YSYEKL. The CDR3 loop reads CASSQDGTDHYEQYF. The CDR3 DNA follows: TGCGCCAGCAGCCAAGACGGGACAGATCACTACGAGCAGTACTTC.

The chain carries TRBV11-3 and TRBJ2-1; 7 bases line up with TRBD1. The CDR3 loop spans 15 amino acids. Germline CDR1 reads SGHNT; CDR2 reads YENEEA. Losses at the gene ends were 2 bases for V and 5 bases for J; bases not matched to a gene: 6. CDR3: CASSLSWDSNNEQFF. The CDR3 DNA reads as TGTGCCAGCAGCTTATCCTGGGACAGCAACAATGAGCAGTTCTTC.

V gene TRBV7-9 combines with J gene TRBJ1-2; D is possibly TRBD1 (6 bases). The CDR3 extends over 14 amino acids. Trimming took 6 bases from V and 5 from J, leaving 16 bases between them. CDR1 is SEHNR and CDR2 is FQNEAQ in the germline V gene (reference sequence). CDR3 loop: CASRTPRGGYGYTF. For the CDR3, the DNA is TGTGCCAGCAGAACCCCGAGGGGGGGGTATGGCTACACCTTC.

This clone has only one observation. The chain links TRBV5-3 to TRBJ1-1, with D possibly being TRBD1 (6 bases). TRBV5-3 is reported as an ORF; its role is uncertain. V was cut by 8 bases and J by 5 bases, with 13 bases left in between. This CDR3 region has 12 residues. Here the CDR3 DNA reads TGTGCCAGCGCCAGGGGCGGGACTGAAGCTTTCTTT. This gives the protein CASARGGTEAFF.